This entry lists 10 T cell receptor beta chains sequenced from one sample in a study of cytomegalovirus exposure and HLA in healthy donors. Sequenced by immunoSEQ multiplex PCR; TCRdb stores in-frame clones only, minus some. This sample has 150,000 to 200,000 clones; around nine tenths occur once, and the top ten carry roughly 1.5%. The sample comprised PBMCs. These receptors were obtained from a woman younger than 45 in good health and CMV-seronegative.

The chain has TRBV6-5 and TRBJ1-2; possibly TRBD1 for D (5 bases). The CDR3 has 15 amino acids. Trimming took off 6 bases at V and 2 bases at J, with 16 bases between the two ends. The germline CDR1 and CDR2 sequences are MNHEY and SVGAGI. CDR3 sequence reads: CASSLGGTSNYGYTF. The CDR3 DNA reads as TGTGCCAGCAGCTTGGGGGGGACTTCGAACTATGGCTACACCTTC.

The chain joins TRBV4-1 to TRBJ2-1; 7 bases match TRBD2. The ends lost 0 bases at V and 10 bases at J; junction bases unmatched: 9. The CDR3 spans 15 residues. Per the germline V gene, CDR1 is MGHRA and CDR2 is YSYEKL. Written as DNA, the CDR3 is TGCGCCAGCAGCCAAGAGCTCCTGCCGGGAGGAGAGCAGTTCTTC. Its protein is CASSQELLPGGEQFF.

The V call is TRBV5-6, the J call TRBJ1-1; the D is unclear. The V and J ends lost 1 base and 6 bases respectively, with 10 bases between them. This CDR3 contains 13 residues. Germline CDR1 reads SGHDT; CDR2 reads YYEEEE. The CDR3 DNA is TGTGCCAGCAGCTTGTTCTCACGGGCTGAAGCTTTCTTT. It is translated as CASSLFSRAEAFF. The entire variable domain, with the rest obtained from reference TRBV5-6 and TRBJ1-1, is as follows: DAGVTQSPTHLIKTRGQQVTLRCSPKSGHDTVSWYQQALGQGPQFIFQYYEEEERQRGNFPDRFSGHQFPNYSSELNVNALLLGDSALYLCASSLFSRAEAFFGQGTRLTVV.

This clone was found a few times. The CDR3 DNA reads as TGTGCCAGCAGCCAAGTCCCTGCAATCCGGGACAGGGAGGTCTATGGCTACACCTTC. Residues: CASSQVPAIRDREVYGYTF. The chain has TRBV4-2 and TRBJ1-2; 9 bases are shared with TRBD1. The CDR3 is made up of 19 amino acids. CDR1 and CDR2 (germline): LGHNA, YNFKEQ. Unmatched junction bases numbered 16, after V lost 1 base and J lost 4 bases.

The chain carries TRBV4-1 and TRBJ1-5; D gene ambiguous. Looked up from germline, CDR1 is MGHRA and CDR2 is YSYEKL. The CDR3 has 15 amino acids. With 4 bases removed from V and 0 bases from J, the gap between germline ends came to 10 bases. The CDR3 DNA reads as TGCGCCAGCAGCCTAATACCCTATAGCAATCAGCCCCAGCATTTT. Translating it yields CASSLIPYSNQPQHF.

V and J are TRBV18 and TRBJ2-3; TRBD2 matches 9 bases. The CDR3 is 16 amino acids. V was clipped by 8 bases and J by 1 base; unmatched bases: 10. Germline V lookup: CDR1 KGHSH, CDR2 LQKENI. This chain's CDR3 is CASATGLAGGTDTQYF. The DNA for the CDR3 is TGTGCCAGCGCAACAGGTTTAGCGGGGGGCACAGATACGCAGTATTTT.

The rearrangement joins TRBV5-1 to TRBJ2-5, with TRBD1 as a possible D gene (5 bases). The germline V and J ends were trimmed by 7 bases and 4 bases, with 14 bases remaining between them. The CDR3 length is 13 residues. Germline lookup yields CDR1 SGHRS and CDR2 YFSETQ. The CDR3 reads CASSPVGAETQYF. In nucleotides, the CDR3 is TGCGCCAGCTCGCCGGTAGGGGCAGAGACCCAGTACTTC.

V is TRBV6-1 and J is TRBJ1-6; 9 bases map to TRBD1. The CDR3 is 15 amino acids. CDR1 and CDR2 from the germline V gene are MNHNS and SASEGT. With 1 base clipped from V and 13 bases from J, the junction kept 8 bases outside the gene matches. CDR3 region: CASSEDNRGRAPLHF. The CDR3 nucleotides are TGTGCCAGCAGTGAAGATAACAGGGGGCGCGCCCCCCTCCACTTT.

The rearrangement uses TRBV2 and TRBJ1-2; 7 bases are shared with TRBD1. Germline CDR1 reads SNHLY; CDR2 reads FYNNEI. The CDR3 contains 17 residues. V shed 7 bases and J 7 bases; nucleotides not matched to a gene: 21. CDR3 in amino acids: CASKTNPGTAIKSGYTF. The CDR3, as DNA: TGTGCCAGCAAGACCAACCCTGGGACAGCCATAAAGAGTGGCTACACCTTC.

The genes are TRBV27 and TRBJ2-7; 9 nucleotides align to TRBD1. V was clipped by 7 bases and J by 4 bases; unmatched bases: 5. CDR1 and CDR2 from the germline V gene are MNHEY and SMNVEV (reference sequence). The CDR3 loop spans 13 amino acids. The DNA for the CDR3 is TGTGCCAGCAAATTACAGGGGGCTTACGAGCAGTACTTC. Protein: CASKLQGAYEQYF.